The source of this T cell receptor (beta chain) is a study of PD-1 blockade in classical Hodgkin lymphoma. The study, taken as a whole, reports: For complete responders, baseline diversity was comparable to that of newly diagnosed patients. Nivolumab initiated under 1 year post-ASCT led to patient exclusion. In CD4+ cells, TCR diversity went up significantly by C4D1, but in CD8+ cells it did not. According to reports, newly diagnosed patients had lower baseline TCR diversity than healthy donors, and relapsed/refractory patients had lower baseline TCR diversity still.

Relapse was seen in all patients after autologous stem cell transplantation, and brentuximab vedotin exposure was variable. Germline V gene lookup returns CDR1 MDHEN and CDR2 SYDVKM. V lost 6 bases and J 6 bases, leaving 14 bases between the germline ends. There are 14 residues in the CDR3. On this clone itself: Its antigen is as yet unknown.

Here immunoSEQ multiplex PCR was the method, and the copy in TCRdb shows in-frame clones only, minus some. The sample contains some 20,000 clones, about four fifths of which appear only once. This receptor was taken from a human donor with classical Hodgkin lymphoma. V is TRBV28 and J is TRBJ2-2; D is ambiguous. The sample in question was peripheral blood mononuclear cells (PBMCs), obtained before the second cycle of nivolumab. The DNA for the CDR3 is TGTGCCAGCAGGCCTCCCCGGGTCGCCGGGGAGCTGTTTTTT. Translation gives CASRPPRVAGELFF.